This TCR beta chain appears in the sequencing data of a study of T cell responses to AZD1222 COVID-19 vaccine (dated by TCRdb to the early 2020s). In terms of the full investigation: A total of about 250 trial participants underwent TCR sequencing, of whom 200 to 220 had received two doses of AZD1222 and 26 had received two doses of the MenACWY control vaccine. Enrollment into the trials was organized by age into subgroups of 18-55, 56-69 and 70-plus years, and those subgroups contained roughly 150, 30 and 60 TCR-sequenced participants, respectively. General findings and caveats noted by the study authors: Nearly half of unique spike-specific TCRs reportedly recognized epitopes outside regions mutated in the B.1.351 and B.1.1.7 variants. Vaccine-associated CD4 TCRs spanned the whole spike protein, with dominant responses in regions 160-218 and 743-854. Conclusions about previously exposed vaccinees are limited because only five to seven AZD1222 recipients were SARS-CoV-2 seropositive at baseline. Most participants were white British and females outnumbered males, and the authors suggested that clonal diversity may have been underestimated. Because no samples from the day 14 peak response were available, repertoires could be characterized only after the peak T cell response. In the small 56-69-year group, the increase in depth fell short of significance, most likely because of low power. After two AZD1222 doses, both the breadth and the depth of spike-specific TCRs were significantly higher than at day 0 and than in MenACWY recipients.

This clone was seen more than once but under ten times. The antigen it binds to is not known. The sample holds no much larger clone one base away, and base qualities are not on file. The time point label here, explained by the study, means: baseline before first vaccination. The sample's treatment or condition label, in plain terms: meningococcal conjugate vaccine given as trial control. The vaccinee samples were drawn from two UK trials, COV001 and COV002, one of which was a single-blind randomized controlled phase 2/3 trial testing AZD1222 (ChAdOx1 nCoV-19) in healthy adults. For TCRbeta chain sequencing, PBMC samples from trial participants were taken at day 0 and at day 28 after the second dose. The trim is 0 bases for V and 5 bases for J, with a gap of 19 bases between the germline ends. From a lookup of the germline V gene, CDR1 and CDR2 are SGDLS and YYNGEE. The CDR3 measures 17 amino acids from cysteine to phenylalanine. The read is trimmed to its CDR3 DNA, 51 bases read in frame from base 1.

The CDR3 regions of human TCRbeta chains were analyzed by immunosequencing. The paper's processing steps were these. TCRs in the repertoires were compared against a reference library of SARS-CoV-2-specific TCRs that had been generated with the MIRA antigen-specificity platform. Breadth was defined as the fraction of unique TCRs that were SARS-CoV-2-associated, and depth was defined as the fraction of total T cells that were SARS-CoV-2-associated. Using the MIRA data, every spike-specific TCR was mapped to the spike region that the TCR reacted to and assigned to either a CD4 or a CD8 class. Log10-transformed breadth and depth values were compared by one-way ANOVA with Sidak's multiple comparisons tests. TCRdb limited this immuneACCESS table to in-frame rearrangements with V and J called. A share of clones is missing; checked studies link under half to unresolved V genes, and the rest is unexplained. V, J and clone size are taken as reported in that table, and D and trimming were inferred from the DNA itself. The sample table contains over 100,000 clones; only one count was recorded for 88% of them. The ten most abundant clones make up around 13% of the sample.

The specimen was peripheral blood, collected on day 0 of MenACWY control vaccination. The sequence came from an adult in good health. Rearrangement joined TRBV9 to TRBJ2-3, with a weak D call of TRBD1 (6 bases match). The sequenced DNA is TGTGCCAGCAGCGTAGGGGGGCCACGGAAAGTGGTAGATACGCAGTATTTT. Its protein is CASSVGGPRKVVDTQYF.